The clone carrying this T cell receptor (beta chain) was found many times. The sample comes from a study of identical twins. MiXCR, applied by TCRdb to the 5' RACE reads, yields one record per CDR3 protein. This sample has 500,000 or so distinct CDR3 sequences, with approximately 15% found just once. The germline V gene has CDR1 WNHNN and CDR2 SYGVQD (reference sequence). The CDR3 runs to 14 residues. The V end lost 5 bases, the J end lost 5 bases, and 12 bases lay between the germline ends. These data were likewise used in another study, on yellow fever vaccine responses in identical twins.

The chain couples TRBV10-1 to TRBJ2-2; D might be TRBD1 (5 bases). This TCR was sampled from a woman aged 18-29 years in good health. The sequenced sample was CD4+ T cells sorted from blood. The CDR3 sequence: CASSQGSSTGELFF. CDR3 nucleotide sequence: TGCGCCAGCAGTCAGGGTTCTTCAACCGGGGAGCTGTTTTTT.